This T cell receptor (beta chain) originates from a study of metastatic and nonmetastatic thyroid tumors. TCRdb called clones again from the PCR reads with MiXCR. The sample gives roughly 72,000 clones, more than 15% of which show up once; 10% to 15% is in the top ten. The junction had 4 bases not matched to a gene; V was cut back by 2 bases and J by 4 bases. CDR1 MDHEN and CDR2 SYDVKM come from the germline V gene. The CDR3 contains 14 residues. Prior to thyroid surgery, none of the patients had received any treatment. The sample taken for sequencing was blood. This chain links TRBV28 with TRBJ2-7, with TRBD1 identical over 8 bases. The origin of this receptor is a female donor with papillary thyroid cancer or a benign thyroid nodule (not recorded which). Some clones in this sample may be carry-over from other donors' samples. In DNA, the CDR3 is TGTGCCAGCAGTTTACAGGGGGCATTATACGAGCAGTACTTC. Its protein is CASSLQGALYEQYF.